The clone carrying this T cell receptor beta chain has only a few counts. Libraries were prepared by immunoSEQ multiplex PCR; TCRdb keeps only in-frame clonotypes and omits some of them. Of about 220,000 clones detected, roughly 85% appear once; the ten largest clones hold more than 2%. The data are from a study of blood T cell repertoires in COVID-19. The source is a woman aged 70-85 years with COVID-19, enrolled during active disease. The specimen sequenced was peripheral blood.

The CDR3: CASSLGAMNTEAFF. CDR3 nucleotide sequence: TGTGCCAGCAGCTTAGGGGCGATGAACACTGAAGCTTTCTTT. The V gene is TRBV7-9, the J gene TRBJ1-1; D is uncertain. V was pared by 1 base and J by 0 bases, with 6 bases between. The CDR3 covers 14 residues. Germline CDR1 reads SEHNR; CDR2 reads FQNEAQ (reference sequence). Combining the CDR3 with reference TRBV7-9 and TRBJ1-1 gives the whole variable domain DTGVSQNPRHKITKRGQNVTFRCDPISEHNRLYWYRQTLGQGPEFLTYFQNEAQLEKSRLLSDRFSAERPKGSFSTLEIQRTEQGDSAMYLCASSLGAMNTEAFFGQGTRLTVV.